This is a list of T cell receptor beta chains from one sample in a study of T cell responses to AZD1222 COVID-19 vaccine. Measured with immunoSEQ multiplex PCR; TCRdb has only the in-frame clones, and not every one. The repertoire has about 120,000 clones, around 86% of them found once; the top ten carry over 2.5%. The specimen comprised peripheral blood, sampled 28 days after the second AZD1222 dose. All receptors come from an adult who received the AZD1222 COVID-19 vaccine. Both conserved end residues are trimmed from each CDR3.

v_gene,CDR3aa
TRBV4-2,ASSQGGTTYT
TRBV11-1,ASSLGREDLQY
TRBV19,ASSILAAGGTQY
TRBV19,ASSTDTGEQY
TRBV11-3,ASSHGRNLNEKLF
TRBV5-1,ASSWGVGPNTEAF
TRBV20-1,SASDGYGYT
TRBV4-2,ASSQDTGGRGYT
TRBV6-2/TRBV6-3,ASSTAPSSYEQY
TRBV2,ASSTEDTQY
TRBV7-9,ASSTGTDHEKLF
TRBV5-1,ASSLAAGTGGNEQF
TRBV27,ASSPRGAEAF
TRBV12-3/TRBV12-4,ASSFTTYEQY
TRBV6-4,ASSDGARGEQY
TRBV11-2,ASSFIKNEQF
TRBV3-1/TRBV3-2,ASSQDLFTSSGDNEQF
TRBV18,ASSTGAAHNSPLH
TRBV28,ASSLSAGPGYT
TRBV6-5,ASSKTEAF
TRBV5-5,ASSFGQGYVEAF
TRBV7-8,ASSLDGLGNGYT
TRBV30,AWSVHGGTEAF
TRBV3-1/TRBV3-2,ASSQPGLISVGVKGEKLF
TRBV5-5,ASSLNSGTEAF
TRBV19,ASSSSGGSSYEQY
TRBV27,ASSRWVAKSSYNEQF
TRBV28,ASKAGSSGYT
TRBV7-2,ASSQAGNNEKLF
TRBV5-1,ASSRGSGGSYNEQF
TRBV5-1,ASSLALAGGAEQF
TRBV7-2,ASSLPRASGGETQY
TRBV28,ASSPGGTNTGELF
TRBV18,ASSRELNTEAF
TRBV5-1,ASSLTAGSGANVLT
TRBV27,ASSFSYLASPLH
TRBV6-2/TRBV6-3,ASSTGQSFPPWSPLH
TRBV19,ASSSRQTTNEKLF
TRBV5-8,ASSLVWGEETQY
TRBV5-4,ASSPGQGRHEQY
TRBV11-2,ASSFMKGAVDKLF
TRBV19,ASSSGTTGYT
TRBV6-5,ASSAISNQPQH
TRBV6-5,ASSYSEGTYNEQF
TRBV20-1,SASRDRHTEAF
TRBV18,ASSPGTRVNTEAF
TRBV30,AWKTGLNEKLF
TRBV5-8,ASSPWGKSTLH
TRBV7-9,ASSRDFVKLF
TRBV5-5,ASSPTYRTLRVEEKLF
TRBV20-1,SASLQGFNSPLH
TRBV6-1,ASSEALGQGAKWGKNIQY
TRBV9,ASSAGQGRSGANVLT
TRBV3-1/TRBV3-2,ASSQASGQPQH
TRBV6-6,ASSFRDIQETQY